The clone carrying this T cell receptor (beta chain) was observed a single time. Antigen specificity is unknown. This record comes from a study of cytomegalovirus exposure and HLA in healthy donors. Whole-study findings and limits: Cytomegalovirus-associated status was assigned to 150 to 200 TCR beta chains.

Repertoires were generated with immunoSEQ multiplex PCR, while TCRdb's copy carries only in-frame clones and drops some. The table shows tens of thousands of clones, with almost 97% occurring only once. V shed 0 bases and J shed 2 bases, with 11 bases lying between them. Looked up from germline, CDR1 is LGHNA and CDR2 is YNFKEQ. There are 15 residues in the CDR3. Input material: PBMCs. The rearrangement joins TRBV4-2 to TRBJ2-7, with a weak D call TRBD1 (6 bases). The receptor was derived from a woman between 18 and 29 years old in good health and CMV-seronegative. CDR3 coding DNA: TGTGCCAGCAGCCAAGATGGGGGCGGGCCCTACGAGCAGTACTTC. Its translation is CASSQDGGGPYEQYF.